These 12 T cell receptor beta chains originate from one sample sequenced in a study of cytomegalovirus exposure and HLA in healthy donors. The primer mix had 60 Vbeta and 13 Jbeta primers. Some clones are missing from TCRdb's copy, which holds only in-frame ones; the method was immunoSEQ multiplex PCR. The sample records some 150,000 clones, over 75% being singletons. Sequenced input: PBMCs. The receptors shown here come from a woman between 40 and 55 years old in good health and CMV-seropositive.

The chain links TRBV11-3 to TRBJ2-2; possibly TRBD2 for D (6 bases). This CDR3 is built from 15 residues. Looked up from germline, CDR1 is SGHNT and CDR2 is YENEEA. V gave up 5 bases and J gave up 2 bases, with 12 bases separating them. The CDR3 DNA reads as TGTGCCAGCAGCCCGGGACTGACAAACACCGGGGAGCTGTTTTTT. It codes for CASSPGLTNTGELFF.

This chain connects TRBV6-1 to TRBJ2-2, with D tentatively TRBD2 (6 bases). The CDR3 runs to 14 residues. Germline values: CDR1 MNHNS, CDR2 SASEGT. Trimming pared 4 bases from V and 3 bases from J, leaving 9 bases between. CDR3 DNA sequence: TGTGCCAGCAGTGGCGCGGGGTACACCGGGGAGCTGTTTTTT. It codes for CASSGAGYTGELFF.

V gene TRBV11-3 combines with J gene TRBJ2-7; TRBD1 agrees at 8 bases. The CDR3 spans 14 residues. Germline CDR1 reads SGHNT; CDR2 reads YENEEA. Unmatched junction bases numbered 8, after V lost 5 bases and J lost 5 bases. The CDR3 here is CASSAGQGLDEQYF. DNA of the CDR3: TGTGCCAGCAGCGCAGGACAGGGATTGGACGAGCAGTACTTC.

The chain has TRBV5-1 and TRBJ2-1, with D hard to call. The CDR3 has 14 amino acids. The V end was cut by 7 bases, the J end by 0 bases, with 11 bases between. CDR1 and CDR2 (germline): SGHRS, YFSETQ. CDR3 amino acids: CASRPEASYNEQFF. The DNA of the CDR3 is TGCGCCAGCCGGCCCGAGGCCTCCTACAATGAGCAGTTCTTC.

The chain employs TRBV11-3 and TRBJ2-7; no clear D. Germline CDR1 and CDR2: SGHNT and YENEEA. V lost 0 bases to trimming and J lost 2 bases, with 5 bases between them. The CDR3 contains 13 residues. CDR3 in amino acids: CASSLDATYEQYF. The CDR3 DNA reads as TGTGCCAGCAGCTTAGATGCGACCTACGAGCAGTACTTC.

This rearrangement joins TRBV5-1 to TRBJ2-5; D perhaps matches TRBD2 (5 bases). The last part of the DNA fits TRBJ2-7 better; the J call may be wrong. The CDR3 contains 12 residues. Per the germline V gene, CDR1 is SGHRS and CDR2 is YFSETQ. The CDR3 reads CASSSGFYEQYF. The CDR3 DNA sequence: TGCGCCAGCAGCTCGGGGTTCTACGAGCAGTACTTC.

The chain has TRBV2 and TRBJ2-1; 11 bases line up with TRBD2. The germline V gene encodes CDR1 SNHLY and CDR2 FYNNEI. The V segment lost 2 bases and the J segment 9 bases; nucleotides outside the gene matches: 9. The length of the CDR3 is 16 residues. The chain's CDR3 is CASSERTTSGKTEQFF. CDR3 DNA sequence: TGTGCCAGCAGTGAACGGACGACTAGCGGGAAGACTGAGCAGTTCTTC.

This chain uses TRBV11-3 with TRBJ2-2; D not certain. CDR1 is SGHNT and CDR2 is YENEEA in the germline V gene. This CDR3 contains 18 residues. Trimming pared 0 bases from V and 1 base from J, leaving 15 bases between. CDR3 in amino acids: CASSLDTTGYMNTGELFF. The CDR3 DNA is TGTGCCAGCAGCTTAGATACGACTGGCTACATGAACACCGGGGAGCTGTTTTTT.

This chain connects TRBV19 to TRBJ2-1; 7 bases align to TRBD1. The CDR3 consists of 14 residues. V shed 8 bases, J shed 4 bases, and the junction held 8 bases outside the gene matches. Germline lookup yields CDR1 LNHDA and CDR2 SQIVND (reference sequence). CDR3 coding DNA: TGTGCCAGTCGCACAGGGGCCGCATACAATGAGCAGTTCTTC. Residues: CASRTGAAYNEQFF.

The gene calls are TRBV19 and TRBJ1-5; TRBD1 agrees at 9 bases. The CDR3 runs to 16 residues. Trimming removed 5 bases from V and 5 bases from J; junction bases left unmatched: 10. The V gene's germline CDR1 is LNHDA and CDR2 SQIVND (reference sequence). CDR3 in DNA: TGTGCCAGTAGTCTGGGGACAGGGTCGGGCTATCAGCCCCAGCATTTT. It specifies CASSLGTGSGYQPQHF.

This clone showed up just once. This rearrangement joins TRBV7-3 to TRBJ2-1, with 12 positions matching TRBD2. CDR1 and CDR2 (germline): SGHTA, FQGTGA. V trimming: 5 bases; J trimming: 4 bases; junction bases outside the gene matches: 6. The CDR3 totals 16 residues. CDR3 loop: CASSPSTSGRYNEQFF. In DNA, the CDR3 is TGTGCCAGCAGCCCCTCGACTAGCGGGAGATACAATGAGCAGTTCTTC. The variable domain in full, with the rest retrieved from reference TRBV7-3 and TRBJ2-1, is GAGVSQTPSNKVTEKGKYVELRCDPISGHTALYWYRQSLGQGPEFLIYFQGTGAADDSGLPNDRFFAVRPEGSVSTLKIQRTERGDSAVYLCASSPSTSGRYNEQFFGPGTRLTVL.

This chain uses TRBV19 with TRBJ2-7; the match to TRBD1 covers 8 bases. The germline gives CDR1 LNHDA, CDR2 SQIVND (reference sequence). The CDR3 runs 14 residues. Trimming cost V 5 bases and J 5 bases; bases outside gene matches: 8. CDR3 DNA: TGTGCCAGTAGTTCTAAGGACAGGGTCGACGAGCAGTACTTC. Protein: CASSSKDRVDEQYF.